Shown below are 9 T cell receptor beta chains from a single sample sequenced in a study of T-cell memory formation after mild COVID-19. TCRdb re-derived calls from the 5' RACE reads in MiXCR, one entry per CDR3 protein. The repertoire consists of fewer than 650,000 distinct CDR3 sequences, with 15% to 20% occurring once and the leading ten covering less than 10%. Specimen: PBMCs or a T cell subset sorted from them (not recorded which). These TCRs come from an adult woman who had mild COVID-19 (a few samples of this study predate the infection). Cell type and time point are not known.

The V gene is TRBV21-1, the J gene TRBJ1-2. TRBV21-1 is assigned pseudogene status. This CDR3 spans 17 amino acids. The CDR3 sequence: CASSKVEVFTSNYGYTF. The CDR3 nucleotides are TGTGCCAGCAGTAAAGTAGAGGTTTTCACGTCCAACTATGGCTACACCTTC.

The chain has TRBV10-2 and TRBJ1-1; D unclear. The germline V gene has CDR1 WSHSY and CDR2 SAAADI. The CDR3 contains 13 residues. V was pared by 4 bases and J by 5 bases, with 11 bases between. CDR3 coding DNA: TGCGCCAGCAGTGCCACGGAGGTGACTGAAGCTTTCTTT. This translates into CASSATEVTEAFF.

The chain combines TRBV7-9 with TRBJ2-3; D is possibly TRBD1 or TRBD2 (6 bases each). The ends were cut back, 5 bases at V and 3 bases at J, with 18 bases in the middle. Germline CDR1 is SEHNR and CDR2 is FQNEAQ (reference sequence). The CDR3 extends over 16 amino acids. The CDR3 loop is CASSVLLGGGTDTQYF. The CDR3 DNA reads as TGTGCCAGCAGCGTACTGCTGGGGGGCGGAACAGATACGCAGTATTTT.

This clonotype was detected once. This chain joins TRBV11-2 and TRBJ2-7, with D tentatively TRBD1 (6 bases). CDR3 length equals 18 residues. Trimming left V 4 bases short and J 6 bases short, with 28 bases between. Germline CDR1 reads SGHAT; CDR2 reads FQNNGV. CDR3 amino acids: CASSSVTRDTLTGSEQYF. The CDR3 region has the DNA TGTGCCAGCAGCTCCGTTACTCGGGACACCCTCACCGGGTCCGAGCAGTACTTC.

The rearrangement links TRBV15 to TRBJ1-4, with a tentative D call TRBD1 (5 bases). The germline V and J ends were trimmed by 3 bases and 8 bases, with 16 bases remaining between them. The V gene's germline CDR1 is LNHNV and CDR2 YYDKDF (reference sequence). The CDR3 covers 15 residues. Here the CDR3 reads CATSSVAGRGEKLFF. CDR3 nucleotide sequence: TGTGCCACCAGCAGCGTCGCAGGGAGGGGAGAAAAACTGTTTTTT.

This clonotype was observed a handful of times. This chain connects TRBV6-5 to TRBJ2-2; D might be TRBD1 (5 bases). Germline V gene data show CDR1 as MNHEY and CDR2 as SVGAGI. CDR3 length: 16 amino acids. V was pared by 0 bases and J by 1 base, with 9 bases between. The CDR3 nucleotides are TGTGCCAGCAGTTACTCAGGGGTGGGGAACACCGGGGAGCTGTTTTTT. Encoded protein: CASSYSGVGNTGELFF.

Written as DNA, the CDR3 is TGTGCCAGCAGGGGATGGGACCGGGGGTACGAGCAGTACTTC. Protein product: CASRGWDRGYEQYF. The chain carries TRBV6-5 and TRBJ2-7; possible D gene TRBD2, 6 bases. The CDR3 has 14 residues. Trimming cost V 6 bases and J 4 bases, with 16 bases left between them. Germline V gives CDR1 MNHEY, CDR2 SVGAGI.

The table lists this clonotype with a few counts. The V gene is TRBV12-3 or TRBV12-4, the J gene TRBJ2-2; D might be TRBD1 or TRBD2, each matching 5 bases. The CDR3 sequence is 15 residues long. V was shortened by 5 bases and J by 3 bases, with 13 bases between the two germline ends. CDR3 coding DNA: TGTGCCAGCAGTCCGGGACGGCGAGACACCGGGGAGCTGTTTTTT. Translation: CASSPGRRDTGELFF.

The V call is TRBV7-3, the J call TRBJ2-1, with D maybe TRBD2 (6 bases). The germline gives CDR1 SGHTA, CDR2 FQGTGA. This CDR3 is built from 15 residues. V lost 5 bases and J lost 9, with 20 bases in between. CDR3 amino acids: CASSQEGLAIAEQFF. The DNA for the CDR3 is TGTGCCAGCAGCCAAGAGGGCCTAGCGATCGCTGAGCAGTTCTTC.